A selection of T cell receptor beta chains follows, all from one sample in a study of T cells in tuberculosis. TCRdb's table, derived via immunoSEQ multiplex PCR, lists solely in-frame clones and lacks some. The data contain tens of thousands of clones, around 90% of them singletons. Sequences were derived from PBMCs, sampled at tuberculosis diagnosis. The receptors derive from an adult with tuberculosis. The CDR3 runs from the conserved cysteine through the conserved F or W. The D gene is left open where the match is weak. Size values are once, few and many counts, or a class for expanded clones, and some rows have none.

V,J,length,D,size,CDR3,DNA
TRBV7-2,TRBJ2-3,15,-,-,CASSLGGAGTDTQYF,TGTGCCAGCAGCTTGGGGGGGGCCGGCACAGATACGCAGTATTTT
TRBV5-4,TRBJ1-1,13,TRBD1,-,CASSHRTGPTAFF,TGTGCCAGCAGCCATAGGACAGGGCCCACGGCTTTCTTT
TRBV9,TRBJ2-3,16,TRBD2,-,CASSVGTSGHTDTQYF,TGTGCCAGCAGCGTAGGGACTAGCGGACACACAGATACGCAGTATTTT
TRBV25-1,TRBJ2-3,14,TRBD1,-,CASSGTGVTDTQYF,TGTGCCAGCAGTGGGACAGGGGTGACAGATACGCAGTATTTT
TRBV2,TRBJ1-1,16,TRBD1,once,CASSLRGQEVGTEAFF,TGTGCCAGCAGTTTAAGGGGACAGGAAGTGGGCACTGAAGCTTTCTTT
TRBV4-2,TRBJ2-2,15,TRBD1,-,CASSLGQGGTGELFF,TGTGCCAGCAGCCTGGGACAGGGGGGGACCGGGGAGCTGTTTTTT
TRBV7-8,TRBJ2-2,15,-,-,CASSLNGFNTGELFF,TGTGCCAGCAGCTTAAACGGTTTCAACACCGGGGAGCTGTTTTTT
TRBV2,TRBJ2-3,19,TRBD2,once,CASSGGLAGGPNRRDTQYF,TGTGCCAGCAGTGGTGGACTAGCGGGGGGGCCGAATCGAAGAGATACGCAGTATTTT
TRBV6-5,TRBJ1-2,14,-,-,CASSPPTGRKGYTF,TGTGCCAGCAGTCCTCCGACAGGTAGGAAAGGCTACACCTTC
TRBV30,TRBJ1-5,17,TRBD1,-,CAWSTGTGIINGQPQHF,TGTGCCTGGAGTACCGGGACAGGGATAATAAACGGTCAGCCCCAGCATTTT